This TCR beta chain came from a study of OX40 agonist ivuxolimab in advanced cancers. General study results and limits: Clonal expansion in partial responders at 0.1-3.0 mg/kg ranked among the lowest.

The V end was cut by 0 bases, the J end by 0 bases, with 17 bases between. This CDR3 spans 19 amino acids. From germline, CDR1 is LNHDA and CDR2 SQIVND (reference sequence). At cycle 4 day 1, cycle 7 day 1, and baseline, blood was sampled. TCRdb's table, derived via immunoSEQ multiplex PCR, lists solely in-frame clones and lacks some. The sample has just over 60,000 clones; roughly 90% are singletons. As regards this clone: The antigen is not known.

The source was CD4+ or CD8+ T cells sorted from blood, collected in a trial of the OX40 agonist ivuxolimab. The TCR was taken from an adult with an advanced solid tumor such as melanoma, head and neck, liver or kidney cancer. The V gene is TRBV19, the J gene TRBJ1-4, with D tentatively TRBD1 (6 bases). The DNA of the CDR3 is TGTGCCAGTAGTATAGACGGGGTAACAGGGAGCACAACTAATGAAAAACTGTTTTTT. The encoded protein is CASSIDGVTGSTTNEKLFF.